A single TCR beta chain is shown here with its context. Prior to thyroid surgery, none of the patients had received any treatment. This entry is derived from a study of metastatic and nonmetastatic thyroid tumors. Germline V lookup: CDR1 GTSNPN, CDR2 SVGIG (reference sequence). CDR3 length equals 14 residues. V lost 0 bases to trimming and J lost 5 bases, with 10 bases between them. TCRdb re-analyzed the PCR reads through MiXCR. In the table there are roughly 25,000 clones, roughly an eighth of which are singletons. Specimen: blood. This sequence originates from a female donor with papillary thyroid cancer or a benign thyroid nodule (not recorded which). Some clones in this sample may be carry-over from other donors' samples. The V gene is TRBV30, the J gene TRBJ2-2, with D maybe TRBD1 (5 bases). The CDR3, as DNA: TGTGCCTGGAGTGTCTGGGGCAGGACCGGGGAGCTGTTTTTT. Protein product: CAWSVWGRTGELFF.